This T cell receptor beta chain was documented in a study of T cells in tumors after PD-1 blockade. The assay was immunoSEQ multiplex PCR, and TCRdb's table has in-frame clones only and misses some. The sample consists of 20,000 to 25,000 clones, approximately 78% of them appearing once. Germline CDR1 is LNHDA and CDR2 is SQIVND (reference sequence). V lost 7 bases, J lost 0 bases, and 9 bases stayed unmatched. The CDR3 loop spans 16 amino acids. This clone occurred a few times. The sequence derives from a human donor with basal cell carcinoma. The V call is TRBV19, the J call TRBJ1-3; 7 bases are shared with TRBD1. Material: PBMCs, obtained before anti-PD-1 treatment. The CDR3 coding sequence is TGTGCCAGTACGGGGACAGACTACGCCTCTGGAAACACCATATATTTT. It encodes CASTGTDYASGNTIYF.